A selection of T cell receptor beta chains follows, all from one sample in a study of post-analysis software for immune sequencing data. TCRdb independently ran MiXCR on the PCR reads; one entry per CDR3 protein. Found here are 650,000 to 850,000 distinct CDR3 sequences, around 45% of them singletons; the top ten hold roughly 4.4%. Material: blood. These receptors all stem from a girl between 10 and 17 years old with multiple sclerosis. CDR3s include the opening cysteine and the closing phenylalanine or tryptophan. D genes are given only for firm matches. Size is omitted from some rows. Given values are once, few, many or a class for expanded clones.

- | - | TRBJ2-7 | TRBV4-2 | TGTGCCAGCAGCCAAGACAGGAGCGGCACCTACGAGCAGTACTTC | CASSQDRSGTYEQYF
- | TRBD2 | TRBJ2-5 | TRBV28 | TGTGCCAGCAGTTTACCTACTAGCGGACAAGAGACCCAGTACTTC | CASSLPTSGQETQYF
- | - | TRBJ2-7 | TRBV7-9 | TGTGCCAGCAGCTGGGGGGACACGTCCTACGAGCAGTACTTC | CASSWGDTSYEQYF
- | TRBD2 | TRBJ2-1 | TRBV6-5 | TGTGCCAGCGGGACTAGCCTTCTCAGAAATGAGCAGTTCTTC | CASGTSLLRNEQFF
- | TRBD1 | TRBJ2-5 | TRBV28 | TGTGCCAGCAGTTTAATCGGGACAGGGCGTCAAGAGACCCAGTACTTC | CASSLIGTGRQETQYF
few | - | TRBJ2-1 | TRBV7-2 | TGTGCCACCATAGGGGCTAGCGTGGGAAGCTCCTACAATGAGCAGTTCTTC | CATIGASVGSSYNEQFF
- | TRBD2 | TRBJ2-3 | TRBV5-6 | TGTGCCAGCAGCGGCCCAGGGCGAGCGGGAGCGGATACGCAGTATTTT | CASSGPGRAGADTQYF
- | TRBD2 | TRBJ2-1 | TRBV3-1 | TGTGCCAGCAGCCAAGATCGAGCGGGAGGGGACAATGAGCAGTTCTTC | CASSQDRAGGDNEQFF
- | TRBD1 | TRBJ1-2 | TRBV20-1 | TGCAGCGCAGGTTCCCCGGGACAGGGAGCCCAAGGCTACACCTTC | CSAGSPGQGAQGYTF
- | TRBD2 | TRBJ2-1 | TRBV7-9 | TGTGCCAGCAGCTCTGGGAGGGGAGGGTCCTACAATGAGCAGTTCTTC | CASSSGRGGSYNEQFF
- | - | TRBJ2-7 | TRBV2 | TGTGCCAGTGCCCTCGGGACAAACTACGAGCAGTACTTC | CASALGTNYEQYF
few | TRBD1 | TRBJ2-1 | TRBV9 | TGTGCCAGCAGCGACATGGGGGGAGACAGGGGTGAGCAGTTCTTC | CASSDMGGDRGEQFF
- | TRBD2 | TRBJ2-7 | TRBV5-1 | TGCGCCAGCAGCTTGACTCCGGGACTAGACCTCTACGAGCAGTACTTC | CASSLTPGLDLYEQYF
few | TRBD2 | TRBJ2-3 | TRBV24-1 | TGTGCCACCAGTGATGCTACTAGCGGGAGTATCGCAGATACGCAGTATTTT | CATSDATSGSIADTQYF